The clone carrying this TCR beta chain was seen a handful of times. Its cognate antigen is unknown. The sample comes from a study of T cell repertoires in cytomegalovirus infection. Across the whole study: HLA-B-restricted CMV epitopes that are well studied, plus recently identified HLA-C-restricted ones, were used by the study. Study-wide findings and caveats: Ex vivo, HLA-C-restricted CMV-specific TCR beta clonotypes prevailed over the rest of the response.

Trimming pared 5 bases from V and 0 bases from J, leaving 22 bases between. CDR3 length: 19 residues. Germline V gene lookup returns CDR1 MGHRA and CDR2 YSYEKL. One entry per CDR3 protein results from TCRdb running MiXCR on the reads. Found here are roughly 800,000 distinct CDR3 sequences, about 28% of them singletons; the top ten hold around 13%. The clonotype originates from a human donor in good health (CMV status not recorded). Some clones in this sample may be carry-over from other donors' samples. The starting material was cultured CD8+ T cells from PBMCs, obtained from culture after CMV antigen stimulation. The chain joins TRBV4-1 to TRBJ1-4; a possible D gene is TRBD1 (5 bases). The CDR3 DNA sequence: TGCGCCAGCAGCTCCCTCGGAGGTCGGGGGATTGCAACTAATGAAAAACTGTTTTTT. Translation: CASSSLGGRGIATNEKLFF.